The clone carrying this T cell receptor (beta chain) has a single count. The antigen is unknown. One end of the junction is discordant with germline, which a read error may explain. Other DNA sequences in the sample encode the same CDR3. PCR used 60 Vbeta primers and 13 Jbeta primers. Produced via immunoSEQ multiplex PCR; TCRdb's table is partial and in-frame only. The table shows 150,000 to 200,000 clones, with more than 65% occurring only once. This sample is part of a study of cytomegalovirus exposure and HLA in healthy donors. The overall study: Researchers previously reported finding fewer than 140 million unique TCR beta sequences from about 179 million T cells.

CDR1 is MDHEN, CDR2 SYDVKM, per germline. The CDR3 runs to 12 residues. Points from the study as a whole: TCR beta chains associated with HLA were, in a later analysis, more clonally expanded than equally common others. CMV serostatus was the sole immune exposure information available.

This rearrangement joins TRBV28 to TRBJ1-4; D is uncertain. The receptor was isolated from a woman between 50 and 59 years old in good health and CMV-seronegative. Sequencing used PBMCs. CDR3 protein: CASSLWGAGLFF. For the CDR3, the DNA is TGTGCCAGCAGCTTATGGGGAGCTGGACTGTTTTTT.